This TCR beta chain was observed in a study of blood T cell repertoires in COVID-19. Study-level background: PBMCs, B-cell-depleted T cells, or T cells were the source of the cDNA or gDNA that made up the material.

This table comes from immunoSEQ multiplex PCR, and its TCRdb copy is limited to in-frame clones, with some not included. The data contain 250,000 or so clones, about 88% of them seen just once; the ten biggest clones take up about 6.9%. With regard to this clone: The sample holds other DNA sequences that translate to the same CDR3.

Adults between roughly 18 and 89 years of age took part from fewer than 30 US areas. Cohorts were based on clinical histories the participants reported. The study recruited exposed participants who had met a COVID-19 case within 2 weeks before entry. The V gene lost 0 bases and the J gene lost 6 bases, with 9 bases spanning the gap. This CDR3 region has 13 residues. Looked up from germline, CDR1 is SGDLS and CDR2 is YYNGEE. The chain carries TRBV9 and TRBJ1-2; possibly TRBD1 for D (5 bases). The sample taken for sequencing was PBMCs or T cells enriched from blood (not recorded which). The sequence was collected from a woman in her forties or fifties who had been exposed to COVID-19. This chain's CDR3 is CASSVGGGDGYTF. The CDR3 DNA reads as TGTGCCAGCAGCGTAGGAGGAGGGGATGGCTACACCTTC.